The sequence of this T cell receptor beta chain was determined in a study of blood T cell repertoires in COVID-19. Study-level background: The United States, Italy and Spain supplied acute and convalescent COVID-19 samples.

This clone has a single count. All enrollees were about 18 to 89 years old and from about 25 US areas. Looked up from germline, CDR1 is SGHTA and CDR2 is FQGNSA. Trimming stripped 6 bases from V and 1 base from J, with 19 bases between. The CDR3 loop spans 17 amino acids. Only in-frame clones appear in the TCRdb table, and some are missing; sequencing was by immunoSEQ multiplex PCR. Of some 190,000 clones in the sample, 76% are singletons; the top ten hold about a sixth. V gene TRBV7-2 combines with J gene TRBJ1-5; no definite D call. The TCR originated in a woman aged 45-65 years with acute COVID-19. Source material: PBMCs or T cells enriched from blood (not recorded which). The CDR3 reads CASSSSTFIGSNQPQHF. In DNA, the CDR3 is TGTGCCAGCAGTTCGTCAACCTTCATCGGGAGCAATCAGCCCCAGCATTTT. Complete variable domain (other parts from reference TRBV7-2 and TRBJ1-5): GAGVSQSPSNKVTEKGKDVELRCDPISGHTALYWYRQSLGQGLEFLIYFQGNSAPDKSGLPSDRFSAERTGGSVSTLTIQRTQQEDSAVYLCASSSSTFIGSNQPQHFGDGTRLSIL.